Listed below are T cell receptor beta chains from one sample, sequenced in a study of regulatory T cells. Sequencing used immunoSEQ multiplex PCR; TCRdb keeps in-frame clones, though not all of them. This sample carries 30,000 to 40,000 clones, more than 85% of them seen once, and the ten largest clones take around 0.94%. The sample comprised conventional CD4+ T cells sorted from blood. The receptors stem from a child aged 2 to 10 with CD3G deficiency. The CDR3 runs from the conserved cysteine through the conserved F or W. A D gene is named only where the DNA matches it firmly. Only some rows state a clone size, as once, few, many or a class for expanded clones.

V gene	clone size	D gene	J gene	CDR3 protein	CDR3 DNA
TRBV28	NA	NA	TRBJ2-2	CASSAQRFLKTGELFF	TGTGCCAGCAGTGCCCAGCGCTTCCTAAAGACCGGGGAGCTGTTTTTT
TRBV20-1	NA	NA	TRBJ2-7	CSARDQYEQYF	TGCAGTGCTAGAGATCAGTACGAGCAGTACTTC
TRBV28	NA	TRBD2	TRBJ2-3	CASSSLSSGRTDTQYF	TGTGCCAGCAGTTCTCTCTCTAGCGGGAGAACAGATACGCAGTATTTT
TRBV9	NA	TRBD2	TRBJ2-5	CASSARSGRGPWGTQYF	TGTGCCAGCAGCGCCCGTAGCGGGAGGGGCCCCTGGGGGACCCAGTACTTC
TRBV28	NA	TRBD1	TRBJ1-2	CASSPPDRPYGYTF	TGTGCCAGCAGCCCCCCGGACAGGCCGTATGGCTACACCTTC
TRBV7-8	NA	TRBD2	TRBJ2-3	CASSLARGLAAYTDTQYF	TGTGCCAGCAGCTTAGCGCGAGGACTAGCGGCTTACACAGATACGCAGTATTTT
TRBV5-1	NA	TRBD1	TRBJ2-7	CASSVGTGAYEQYF	TGCGCCAGCAGCGTGGGGACAGGTGCCTACGAGCAGTACTTC
TRBV28	NA	TRBD1	TRBJ1-2	CASSSSPSDRRDGYTF	TGTGCCAGCAGTTCGTCCCCCTCGGACAGGAGGGATGGCTACACCTTC
TRBV28	NA	TRBD2	TRBJ2-7	CASSSAGAGFEQYF	TGTGCCAGCAGTTCAGCGGGGGCGGGGTTCGAGCAGTACTTC
TRBV28	once	TRBD2	TRBJ2-2	CASRGGRGDTGELFF	TGTGCCAGCCGTGGCGGGAGGGGGGACACCGGGGAGCTGTTTTTT
TRBV5-1	once	NA	TRBJ2-5	CASSFRGRGETQYF	TGCGCCAGCAGCTTCCGGGGCCGCGGGGAGACCCAGTACTTC
TRBV28	NA	TRBD2	TRBJ2-3	CASSLPSSGGRTDTQYF	TGTGCCAGCAGTTTACCGTCTAGCGGGGGGAGGACAGATACGCAGTATTTT
TRBV10-3	NA	NA	TRBJ2-3	CATRSSDTQYF	TGTGCCACCCGATCGTCAGATACGCAGTATTTT
TRBV5-1	NA	NA	TRBJ2-1	CASRPTGSSYNEQFF	TGCGCCAGCAGACCGACCGGGAGCTCCTACAATGAGCAGTTCTTC
TRBV6-6	NA	NA	TRBJ2-3	CASSLYTDTQYF	TGTGCCAGCAGCTTATACACAGATACGCAGTATTTT
TRBV7-9	NA	TRBD2	TRBJ2-3	CASSQGLAGVLDTQYF	TGTGCCAGCAGCCAAGGACTAGCGGGAGTACTAGATACGCAGTATTTT
TRBV28	NA	NA	TRBJ2-7	CASSLGGTGSYEQYF	TGTGCCAGCAGTTTGGGCGGGACGGGCTCCTACGAGCAGTACTTC
TRBV23-1	once	NA	TRBJ1-2	CASSQSNGYTF	TGCGCCAGCAGTCAATCTAATGGCTACACCTTC
TRBV28	NA	NA	TRBJ1-2	CASSFAQGNYGYTF	TGTGCCAGCAGTTTTGCACAGGGTAACTATGGCTACACCTTC
TRBV28	NA	TRBD1	TRBJ1-5	CASSLGDSSNQPQHF	TGTGCCAGCAGTTTAGGGGACAGTTCAAATCAGCCCCAGCATTTT
TRBV7-9	NA	NA	TRBJ2-1	CASSLGLASEQFF	TGTGCCAGCAGCTTAGGGCTAGCCAGTGAGCAGTTCTTC
TRBV6-1	NA	NA	TRBJ2-7	CASSEARGTEQYF	TGTGCCAGCAGTGAAGCGCGAGGGACCGAGCAGTACTTC
TRBV28	NA	NA	TRBJ1-5	CASTVGAVSQPQHF	TGTGCCAGCACCGTAGGGGCAGTCAGCCAGCCCCAGCATTTT
TRBV5-1	NA	TRBD2	TRBJ2-1	CASSPGLRDYNNEQFF	TGCGCCAGCAGCCCGGGACTCCGGGACTACAACAATGAGCAGTTCTTC
TRBV10-2	NA	NA	TRBJ2-2	CASRPGVGSGELFF	TGCGCCAGCAGACCGGGAGTCGGATCCGGGGAGCTGTTTTTT
TRBV28	NA	NA	TRBJ2-5	CASSTRLETQYF	TGTGCCAGCAGCACTCGACTAGAGACCCAGTACTTC
TRBV5-4	NA	NA	TRBJ2-1	CASSLSRDEFF	TGTGCCAGCAGCTTGTCTAGGGATGAGTTCTTC
TRBV10-2	NA	NA	TRBJ1-1	CASKDLGANTEAFF	TGCGCCAGCAAGGACTTGGGAGCGAACACTGAAGCTTTCTTT
TRBV28	NA	NA	TRBJ2-6	CASGRPGPSGANVLTF	TGTGCCAGCGGCCGCCCAGGCCCCTCTGGGGCCAACGTCCTGACTTTC
TRBV28	NA	NA	TRBJ2-3	CASSPLSVSPHTQYF	TGTGCCAGCAGTCCACTCTCCGTTAGCCCCCATACGCAGTATTTT
TRBV28	once	NA	TRBJ1-5	CATRNIGGLPNQPQHF	TGTGCCACCCGAAACATTGGAGGGCTCCCCAATCAGCCCCAGCATTTT
TRBV5-1	NA	NA	TRBJ2-3	CASSSTDPLTDTQYF	TGCGCCAGCAGCTCAACCGACCCACTCACAGATACGCAGTATTTT
TRBV6-1	NA	TRBD1	TRBJ1-5	CASSPGTGLFQPQHF	TGTGCCAGCAGCCCCGGGACAGGATTATTTCAGCCCCAGCATTTT
TRBV28	NA	TRBD1	TRBJ2-7	CASSLGQGVHEQYF	TGTGCCAGCAGTTTAGGACAGGGCGTCCACGAGCAGTACTTC
TRBV20-1	NA	NA	TRBJ2-1	CSARGVREQFF	TGCAGTGCCCGAGGGGTGCGTGAGCAGTTCTTC
TRBV28	NA	TRBD1	TRBJ2-7	CASSSGQGIYEQYF	TGTGCCAGCAGTTCTGGACAGGGTATCTACGAGCAGTACTTC
TRBV5-1	NA	TRBD1	TRBJ2-7	CASSLQAGGAYEQYF	TGCGCCAGCAGCTTACAAGCAGGGGGAGCCTACGAGCAGTACTTC
TRBV5-1	NA	NA	TRBJ2-1	CASTLTPTDNEQFF	TGCGCCAGCACCCTAACCCCGACTGACAATGAGCAGTTCTTC
TRBV28	NA	NA	TRBJ2-2	CASSPFGVNTGELFF	TGTGCCAGCAGTCCGTTCGGGGTGAACACCGGGGAGCTGTTTTTT
TRBV30	NA	NA	TRBJ2-2	CAWSVRGTGELFF	TGTGCCTGGAGTGTCCGGGGCACCGGGGAGCTGTTTTTT
TRBV11-2	once	NA	TRBJ2-3	CASSRDFHTQYF	TGTGCCAGCAGCCGGGACTTCCATACGCAGTATTTT
TRBV7-2	NA	NA	TRBJ1-6	CASSPRAGNSPLHF	TGTGCCAGCAGCCCGCGGGCGGGTAATTCACCCCTCCACTTT
TRBV5-1	NA	TRBD1	TRBJ2-7	CASSFLPPGQGSYEQYF	TGCGCCAGCAGCTTTTTACCGCCGGGACAGGGGAGCTACGAGCAGTACTTC
TRBV19	NA	TRBD1	TRBJ1-1	CASSRDRGTEAFF	TGTGCCAGTAGTCGGGACAGGGGCACTGAAGCTTTCTTT